The TCR beta chain under discussion was sequenced for a study of tumor-infiltrating lymphocytes in primary liver carcinoma. Germline DNA was also extracted, and blood RNA derived from unsorted whole blood. Making TCR beta cDNA involved roughly 500 ng total RNA and a constant-region primer. Three nested multiplex PCR rounds, a slightly modified ARM-PCR method, built the TCR beta libraries. Use of TRBV1-TRBV30 forward primers with a C-beta reverse primer characterized the first two PCR rounds, which lasted around 11 cycles each. MiXCR, applied by TCRdb to the multiplex PCR reads, yields one record per CDR3 protein. In the table there are about 320,000 distinct CDR3 sequences, approximately 60% of which are singletons. Per germline, CDR1 MGHRA and CDR2 YSYEKL. CDR3 size: 13 residues. Comments on this clonotype: A read error may account for a junction end that differs from germline.

The V and J genes are TRBV4-1 and TRBJ1-1; D remains unclear. Material for sequencing was peripheral blood. The TCR was taken from a man in his forties with primary liver carcinoma and hepatitis B virus infection. CDR3 bases: TGCGTCAGCAGCGTGCATGGATACACTGAAGCTTTCTTT. Its protein product is CVSSVHGYTEAFF.